This T cell receptor (beta chain) emerged from a study of blood T cell repertoires in COVID-19 (dated by TCRdb to about 2020). Regarding the study in general: Collaborator samples came from the United States, Italy and Spain and covered acute and convalescent phases of COVID-19. The sample metadata nearly always contained a de-identified subject ID, COVID-19 status, age in years and sex. The repertoires were released in a freely available public database meant as a resource for research on the immune response to SARS-CoV-2. Where available, HLA class I and class II types were taken from metadata supplied by the sample provider and were not determined by assay-based typing. The material from the prospective study consisted of cDNA or gDNA derived from T cells, B-cell-depleted T cells, or PBMCs. The samples were drawn from the first 160 participants of the ongoing ImmuneRACE study and from 1,254 subjects provided by 6 global collaborators. The dataset comprised deeply sampled blood TCRbeta repertoires from subjects exposed to, actively infected with, or recovered from COVID-19.

From the germline V gene (reference sequence), CDR1 is SGHNT and CDR2 is YYREEE. Including the terminal cysteine and phenylalanine, the CDR3 comprises 15 residues. Of the read, only the CDR3 DNA is kept; its 45 bases are in frame from base 1. Unmatched junction bases come to 12, with V trimmed by 3 bases and J by 6 bases. Summary of the overall study and its limitations: The amount of clinical and demographic metadata varied by source and participant and was provided uncurated.

As concerns this clone: The antigen it binds to is not known. Base qualities were left out, and no much larger clone turns up one base away.

TCRbeta CDR3 regions were amplified from genomic DNA by means of the immunoSEQ Assay, a bias-controlled multiplex PCR. The source study handled its data this way. The number of nucleated cells in each sample was estimated from the amplification of reference gene primers within the assay. Sequence reads were collapsed and filtered to measure the absolute abundance of every unique TCRbeta CDR3 rearrangement. For each sample, productive Simpson clonality was calculated by taking the square root of Simpson's diversity index across productive rearrangements. TCRdb took this table from immuneACCESS and kept in-frame rearrangements with V and J called. Such tables lack part of the clones; where checked against another copy, unresolved V genes explain under half of the gap, and the rest is unexplained. That table gives V, J and clone size, and the DNA gave D and trimming. The sample contains 400,000 to 500,000 clones, about 88% of them found a single time. Around 1.5% of the sample goes to the ten largest clones.

Participants in the prospective study were aged roughly 18 to 100 years, lived in 20 to 30 United States geographic areas, and enrolled through a virtual design. In the prospective study, participants were assigned to cohorts based on the clinical history participants reported in a screening survey and a study questionnaire. A participant counted as exposed if, within 2 weeks of entering the study, that participant had been in contact with someone who had a PCR-confirmed or clinician-diagnosed COVID-19 case. Mobile phlebotomists in the prospective study collected whole blood, serum and a nasopharyngeal or oropharyngeal swab from every participant. Prospective study participants could optionally give additional blood draws and questionnaires over an approximately two-month period. Prospective study blood samples were shipped either frozen or at room temperature before DNA extraction.

Sequenced: PBMCs or T cells enriched from blood (not recorded which). Rearrangement joined TRBV5-4 to TRBJ2-7; the central 7 bases match TRBD1. This clonotype was sampled from a woman younger than 35 who had been exposed to COVID-19. CDR3 reads: CASSYAQGPLGEQYF. The nucleotide sequence reads TGTGCCAGCAGCTATGCACAGGGGCCCCTTGGCGAGCAGTACTTC.